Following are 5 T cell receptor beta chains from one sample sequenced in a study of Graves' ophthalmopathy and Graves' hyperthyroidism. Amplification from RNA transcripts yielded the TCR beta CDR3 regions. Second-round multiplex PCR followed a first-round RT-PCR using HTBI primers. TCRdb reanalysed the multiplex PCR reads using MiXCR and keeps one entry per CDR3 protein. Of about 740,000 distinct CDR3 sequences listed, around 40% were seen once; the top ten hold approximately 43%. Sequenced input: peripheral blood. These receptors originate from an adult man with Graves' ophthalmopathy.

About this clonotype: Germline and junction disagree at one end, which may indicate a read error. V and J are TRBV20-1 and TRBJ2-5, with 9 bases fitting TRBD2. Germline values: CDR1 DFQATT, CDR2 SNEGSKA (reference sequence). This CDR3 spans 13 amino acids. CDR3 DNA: TGCAGTGCTAGGATAGCGGGAGCAGATACGCAGTATTTC. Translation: CSARIAGADTQYF.

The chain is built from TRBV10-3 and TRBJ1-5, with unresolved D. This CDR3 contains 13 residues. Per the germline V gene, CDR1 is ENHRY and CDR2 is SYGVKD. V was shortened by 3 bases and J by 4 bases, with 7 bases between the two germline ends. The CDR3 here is CAISDTGNQPQHF. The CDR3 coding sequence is TGTGCCATCAGTGACACCGGGAATCAGCCCCAGCATTTT.

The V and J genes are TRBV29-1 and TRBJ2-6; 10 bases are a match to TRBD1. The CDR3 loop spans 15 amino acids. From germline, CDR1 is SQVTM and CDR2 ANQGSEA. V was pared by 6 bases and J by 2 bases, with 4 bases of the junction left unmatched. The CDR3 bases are TGCAGCGTAAAAGGACAGGGGGCTGGGGCCAACGTCCTGACTTTC. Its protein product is CSVKGQGAGANVLTF.

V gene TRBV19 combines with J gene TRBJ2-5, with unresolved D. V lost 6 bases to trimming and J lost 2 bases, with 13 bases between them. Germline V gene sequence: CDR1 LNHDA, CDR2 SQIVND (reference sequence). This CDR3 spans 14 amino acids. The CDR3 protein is CASSLDAIQETQYF. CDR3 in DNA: TGTGCCAGTAGCTTGGACGCGATTCAAGAGACCCAGTACTTC.

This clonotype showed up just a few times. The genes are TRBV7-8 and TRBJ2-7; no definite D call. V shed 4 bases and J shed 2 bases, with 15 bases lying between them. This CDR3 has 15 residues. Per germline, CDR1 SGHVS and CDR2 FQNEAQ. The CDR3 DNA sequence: TGTGCCAGCAGCTCGCCCCGTCTGCCGGCCTACGAGCAGTACTTC. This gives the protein CASSSPRLPAYEQYF.